This T cell receptor (beta chain) is drawn from a study of blood T cells in healthy people across ages. From germline, CDR1 is SGDLS and CDR2 YYNGEE. Losses at the gene ends were 3 bases for V and 5 bases for J; bases not matched to a gene: 2. The CDR3 length is 14 residues. Findings and caveats of the study: Whereas aged donors had fewer naive CD4+ cells, long-lived donors had more of them and higher diversity. The authors considered diversity estimates from one million T cells to be underestimates.

About this clonotype: Its antigen is still unknown.

The authors ran a second PCR of 7 to 11 cycles using a sample-barcoded 5' primer and a J-beta primer mix. TCRdb redid the calling of the 5' RACE reads with MiXCR, one entry per CDR3 protein. The sample lists 890,000 or so distinct CDR3 sequences, approximately 59% occurring once. The TCR comes from a man aged 25-40 years in good health. Sequenced: blood. The chain uses TRBV9 and TRBJ2-2; 9 bases agree with TRBD1. The CDR3 sequence is CASSADRGTGELFF. The CDR3 coding sequence is TGTGCCAGCAGCGCCGACAGGGGGACCGGGGAGCTGTTTTTT.